These 31 T cell receptor beta chains were all obtained from the same sample, sequenced in a study of cytomegalovirus exposure and HLA in healthy donors. 13 Jbeta primers and 60 Vbeta primers were used for the PCR. Sequencing used immunoSEQ multiplex PCR; TCRdb keeps in-frame clones, though not all of them. The sample consists of more than 150,000 clones, approximately 82% of them appearing once. The source material was PBMCs. All receptors derive from a male donor in good health and CMV-seronegative.

The chain employs TRBV7-2 and TRBJ1-2, with D perhaps TRBD1 (5 bases). The length of the CDR3 is 12 residues. Germline CDR1 reads SGHTA; CDR2 reads FQGNSA. Trimming removed 4 bases at V and 4 bases at J, with 7 bases between. The CDR3 region is CASSWTSYGYTF. In DNA form, the CDR3 reads TGTGCCAGCAGCTGGACATCCTATGGCTACACCTTC.

This chain connects TRBV5-1 to TRBJ2-7, with D tentatively TRBD1 (6 bases). V was clipped by 0 bases and J by 1 base, with 11 bases between them. CDR1 is SGHRS and CDR2 is YFSETQ in the germline V gene. There are 15 residues in the CDR3. CDR3 loop: CASSLVAGASYEQYF. DNA for the CDR3: TGCGCCAGCAGCTTGGTGGCAGGGGCTTCCTACGAGCAGTACTTC. Looking up the rest from reference TRBV5-1 and TRBJ2-7 gives the full variable domain: KAGVTQTPRYLIKTRGQQVTLSCSPISGHRSVSWYQQTPGQGLQFLFEYFSETQRNKGNFPGRFSGRQFSNSRSEMNVSTLELGDSALYLCASSLVAGASYEQYFGPGTRLTVT.

The V and J genes are TRBV9 and TRBJ2-3, with 9 bases that match TRBD2. The junction had 9 bases not matched to a gene; V was cut back by 0 bases and J by 4 bases. The CDR3 is made up of 17 amino acids. Germline CDR1 reads SGDLS; CDR2 reads YYNGEE. The CDR3 region has the DNA TGTGCCAGCAGCGTAGCCCAGCGCGGGAGGGCAGCAGATACGCAGTATTTT. Protein: CASSVAQRGRAADTQYF. The full variable domain, its missing parts supplied by reference TRBV9 and TRBJ2-3, is DSGVTQTPKHLITATGQRVTLRCSPRSGDLSVYWYQQSLDQGLQFLIQYYNGEERAKGNILERFSAQQFPDLHSELNLSSLELGDSALYFCASSVAQRGRAADTQYFGPGTRLTVL.

This clone was observed a few times. The chain combines TRBV6-1 with TRBJ1-5, with 7 positions matching TRBD1. CDR3 size: 15 residues. The germline gives CDR1 MNHNS, CDR2 SASEGT. The ends lost 7 bases at V and 0 bases at J; junction bases unmatched: 6. CDR3 region: CASTDREYSNQPQHF. CDR3 sequence (DNA): TGTGCCAGCACCGACAGGGAGTATAGCAATCAGCCCCAGCATTTT.

With respect to this clone: Within the sample, other DNA sequences also encode this same CDR3. The V call is TRBV9, the J call TRBJ1-5; possibly TRBD1 for D (5 bases). The CDR3 runs 14 residues. CDR1 is SGDLS and CDR2 is YYNGEE in the germline V gene. V was clipped by 0 bases and J by 2 bases, with 6 bases between them. The CDR3 nucleotides read TGTGCCAGCAGCGTAGGGGGGGGCAATCAGCCCCAGCATTTT. It encodes CASSVGGGNQPQHF.

The chain has TRBV27 and TRBJ2-7, with 15 bases that match TRBD2. Germline CDR1 and CDR2: MNHEY and SMNVEV (reference sequence). The CDR3 has 17 residues. V was clipped by 4 bases and J by 2 bases; unmatched bases: 6. The CDR3 bases are TGTGCCAGCAGTTACGGACTAGCGGGAGGGCCTGCCTACGAGCAGTACTTC. It is translated as CASSYGLAGGPAYEQYF.

V is TRBV14 and J is TRBJ2-3, with D perhaps matching TRBD2 (6 bases). The CDR3 is 13 residues long. V dropped 11 bases and J dropped 3 bases, with 15 bases sitting between them. The germline gives CDR1 SGHDN, CDR2 FVKESK. The CDR3 coding sequence is TGTGCCGGATTTATCGGGGGAACAGATACGCAGTATTTT. This codes for CAGFIGGTDTQYF.

This sequence joins TRBV11-2 and TRBJ2-5, with 10 positions matching TRBD1. Trimming took 5 bases from V and 5 from J; bases not matched to a gene: 11. Germline V gene lookup returns CDR1 SGHAT and CDR2 FQNNGV. The CDR3 spans 16 residues. For the CDR3, the DNA is TGTGCCAGCAGCATAGGGGGACAGGGGTCGGGGGAGACCCAGTACTTC. Encoded protein: CASSIGGQGSGETQYF.

The CDR3 region is CASSLGTGGEETQYF. CDR3 DNA sequence: TGTGCCAGCAGCTTAGGGACAGGGGGCGAGGAGACCCAGTACTTC. The chain has TRBV13 and TRBJ2-5, with 10 bases that match TRBD1. Germline CDR1 is PRHDT and CDR2 is FYEKMQ (reference sequence). CDR3 size: 15 residues. The trim removed 0 bases at V and 5 bases at J, leaving 3 bases unmatched.

The chain joins TRBV5-1 to TRBJ1-1, with TRBD1 matching over 7 bases. In germline, CDR1 is SGHRS, CDR2 YFSETQ. Trimming removed 4 bases from V and 1 base from J; junction bases left unmatched: 7. The CDR3 length is 15 residues. The CDR3 nucleotides read TGCGCCAGCAGCCTCCGGGACAGCGCGAACACTGAAGCTTTCTTT. Encoded protein: CASSLRDSANTEAFF.

The gene calls are TRBV25-1 and TRBJ1-1; D perhaps matches TRBD1 (6 bases). CDR1 and CDR2 (germline): MGHDK, SYGVNS. V lost 5 bases and J 3 bases, leaving 19 bases between the germline ends. The CDR3 spans 16 residues. The CDR3 loop reads CASSPWLQGRDTEAFF. CDR3 nucleotides: TGTGCCAGCAGTCCCTGGCTACAGGGTCGGGACACTGAAGCTTTCTTT.

This clone was observed a single time. The V gene is TRBV4-1, the J gene TRBJ2-1, with 8 positions matching TRBD2. The CDR3 totals 15 residues. V gave up 1 base and J gave up 4 bases; unmatched junction bases: 3. Germline CDR1 is MGHRA and CDR2 is YSYEKL. The CDR3 spells CASSQGLAGYNEQFF. CDR3 sequence (DNA): TGCGCCAGCAGCCAAGGGCTAGCGGGTTACAATGAGCAGTTCTTC.

CDR3 sequence (DNA): TGTGCCAGCAGGGCCGGACAGGGGCGGTCACCCCTCCACTTT. Translated: CASRAGQGRSPLHF. The J gene is TRBJ1-6, the V gene TRBV6-5; TRBD1 matches 9 bases. With 6 bases clipped from V and 10 bases from J, the junction kept 7 bases outside the gene matches. Germline V gives CDR1 MNHEY, CDR2 SVGAGI. The CDR3 spans 14 residues.

The rearrangement uses TRBV28 and TRBJ2-1; 9 bases agree with TRBD2. Unmatched junction bases numbered 0, after V lost 5 bases and J lost 7 bases. CDR1 and CDR2 (germline): MDHEN, SYDVKM. The CDR3 runs to 12 residues. CDR3 nucleotide sequence: TGTGCCAGCAGTCTAGCGGGAAATGAGCAGTTCTTC. Translating gives CASSLAGNEQFF.

V is TRBV5-1 and J is TRBJ1-5; unclear D gene. The ends were cut back, 0 bases at V and 1 base at J, with 11 bases in the middle. From germline, CDR1 is SGHRS and CDR2 YFSETQ. There are 16 residues in the CDR3. The CDR3 here is CASSLDAGSSNQPQHF. For the CDR3, the DNA is TGCGCCAGCAGCTTGGACGCAGGATCCAGCAATCAGCCCCAGCATTTT.

The chain uses TRBV19 and TRBJ2-7; 8 nucleotides align to TRBD2. The germline CDR1 and CDR2 sequences are LNHDA and SQIVND (reference sequence). The CDR3 contains 16 residues. After removal of 7 bases from V and 2 bases from J, the junction contained 13 bases not matched to a gene. The CDR3 region is CASTPTSGPFPYEQYF. In DNA form, the CDR3 reads TGTGCCAGTACCCCCACTAGCGGCCCCTTCCCCTACGAGCAGTACTTC.

The chain employs TRBV15 and TRBJ2-7; D is possibly TRBD2 (5 bases). The germline V gene has CDR1 LNHNV and CDR2 YYDKDF (reference sequence). This CDR3 region has 14 residues. The V gene lost 1 base and the J gene lost 1 base, with 8 bases spanning the gap. The CDR3, as DNA: TGTGCCACCAGCAGAGGGGGAGTTTCCTACGAGCAGTACTTC. This encodes CATSRGGVSYEQYF.

In its sample, this clone was seen a few times. The chain uses TRBV5-1 and TRBJ1-1; TRBD1 matches at 7 bases. The CDR3 loop spans 15 amino acids. Per the germline V gene, CDR1 is SGHRS and CDR2 is YFSETQ. V gave up 4 bases and J gave up 4 bases; unmatched junction bases: 10. The CDR3 reads CASSVMTGTTTEAFF. CDR3 in DNA: TGCGCCAGCAGCGTAATGACAGGGACGACCACTGAAGCTTTCTTT.

The rearrangement joins TRBV5-1 to TRBJ2-1, with 7 nucleotides matching TRBD2. The V segment lost 0 bases and the J segment 9 bases; nucleotides outside the gene matches: 12. The CDR3 consists of 16 residues. CDR1 and CDR2 (germline): SGHRS, YFSETQ. Here the CDR3 reads CASSLGASGGSSEQFF. CDR3 in DNA: TGCGCCAGCAGCTTGGGAGCTAGCGGCGGTTCGAGTGAGCAGTTCTTC.

The rearrangement links TRBV6-1 to TRBJ2-2; 8 bases agree with TRBD2. V shed 2 bases and J 9 bases; nucleotides not matched to a gene: 17. In germline, CDR1 is MNHNS, CDR2 SASEGT. The CDR3 is 18 residues long. The CDR3 coding sequence is TGTGCCAGCAGTGAAAAATTAGCGGGGCGAATAACGGGCCGGGAGCTGTTTTTT. Amino acid sequence: CASSEKLAGRITGRELFF.

This chain connects TRBV19 to TRBJ2-7, with 9 positions matching TRBD2. CDR3 length: 14 residues. The V and J ends lost 5 bases and 2 bases, in that order; junction bases with no gene match: 4. Germline CDR1 LNHDA, CDR2 SQIVND (reference sequence). CDR3 bases: TGTGCCAGTAGTTGGACTAGCGACGCCTACGAGCAGTACTTC. Encoded protein: CASSWTSDAYEQYF.

The chain has TRBV27 and TRBJ2-7; 10 bases are a match to TRBD1. Germline trimming cut 3 bases from V and 2 bases from J; bases unmatched to any gene: 10. This CDR3 region has 17 residues. CDR1 and CDR2 (germline): MNHEY, SMNVEV (reference sequence). The CDR3, as DNA: TGTGCCAGCAGTTTCCCCCGGACAGGGGGGAGTCCCTACGAGCAGTACTTC. Amino acids: CASSFPRTGGSPYEQYF.

This chain uses TRBV14 with TRBJ1-1; D unclear. From germline, CDR1 is SGHDN and CDR2 FVKESK. V lost 2 bases, J lost 2 bases, and 6 bases lay in between. The CDR3 sequence is 13 residues long. In DNA form, the CDR3 reads TGTGCCAGCAGCCAACAAGCTAACACTGAAGCTTTCTTT. Residues: CASSQQANTEAFF. Complete variable domain (other parts from reference TRBV14 and TRBJ1-1): EAGVTQFPSHSVIEKGQTVTLRCDPISGHDNLYWYRRVMGKEIKFLLHFVKESKQDESGMPNNRFLAERTGGTYSTLKVQPAELEDSGVYFCASSQQANTEAFFGQGTRLTVV.

The V gene is TRBV7-2, the J gene TRBJ1-5; 10 nucleotides line up with TRBD1. J lost 5 bases, V lost 5 bases, and 6 bases had no gene match. The CDR3 runs to 15 residues. Germline CDR1 reads SGHTA; CDR2 reads FQGNSA. The CDR3 loop is CASSRVTGGDQPQHF. DNA of the CDR3: TGTGCCAGCAGCCGAGTGACAGGGGGCGATCAGCCCCAGCATTTT. Together with reference TRBV7-2 and TRBJ1-5, the CDR3 gives the full variable domain: GAGVSQSPSNKVTEKGKDVELRCDPISGHTALYWYRQSLGQGLEFLIYFQGNSAPDKSGLPSDRFSAERTGGSVSTLTIQRTQQEDSAVYLCASSRVTGGDQPQHFGDGTRLSIL.

The J gene is TRBJ1-2, the V gene TRBV28; 8 bases agree with TRBD1. Per the germline V gene, CDR1 is MDHEN and CDR2 is SYDVKM. The V segment lost 5 bases and the J segment 4 bases; nucleotides outside the gene matches: 12. The CDR3 has 16 amino acids. CDR3 nucleotide sequence: TGTGCCAGCAGTACAGGGACAGGTGGACTCTTCTATGGCTACACCTTC. This codes for CASSTGTGGLFYGYTF.

This chain joins TRBV5-3 and TRBJ2-5; TRBD2 matches 7 bases. TRBV5-3 is placed among ORFs of uncertain function. V shed 0 bases, J shed 4 bases, and the junction held 3 bases outside the gene matches. This CDR3 is built from 14 residues. The CDR3 DNA follows: TGTGCCAGAAGCTTGGTTGGCGGGAGAGAGACCCAGTACTTC. Translating gives CARSLVGGRETQYF.

The chain is built from TRBV10-3 and TRBJ1-2; D unresolved. V was shortened by 2 bases and J by 1 base, with 5 bases between the two germline ends. There are 13 residues in the CDR3. The germline V gene has CDR1 ENHRY and CDR2 SYGVKD. CDR3 sequence: CAISEEGNYGYTF. CDR3 nucleotide sequence: TGTGCCATCAGTGAGGAGGGTAACTATGGCTACACCTTC.

The chain couples TRBV7-6 to TRBJ2-5; the match to TRBD2 covers 13 bases. The germline V gene encodes CDR1 SGHVS and CDR2 FNYEAQ. V shed 1 base and J 1 base; nucleotides not matched to a gene: 3. The CDR3 runs 17 residues. The CDR3 sequence is CASSLGTSGGLQETQYF. The DNA of the CDR3 is TGTGCCAGCAGCTTAGGGACTAGCGGGGGCCTCCAAGAGACCCAGTACTTC.

A few counts support this clone. The V call is TRBV4-1, the J call TRBJ1-4; D not certain. The ends were cut back, 0 bases at V and 13 bases at J, with 12 bases in the middle. The germline CDR1 and CDR2 sequences are MGHRA and YSYEKL. CDR3 length: 13 amino acids. CDR3 region: CASSQEGPRGLFF. CDR3 DNA: TGCGCCAGCAGCCAAGAGGGCCCCCGTGGACTGTTTTTT.

The CDR3 bases are TGTGCCAGCAGTTACGTCTTGGAGACCCAGTACTTC. Its translation is CASSYVLETQYF. The J gene is TRBJ2-5, the V gene TRBV6-6, with D unresolved. V was shortened by 2 bases and J by 5 bases, with 6 bases between the two germline ends. The CDR3 sequence is 12 residues long. The germline gives CDR1 MNHNY, CDR2 SVGAGI (reference sequence).

The rearrangement joins TRBV21-1 to TRBJ1-1. TRBV21-1 is reported as a pseudogene. This CDR3 has 16 amino acids. DNA of the CDR3: TGTGCCAGCAGCAAAGCGTGGGAGGGGGAGAACACTGAAGCTTTCTTT. Encoded protein: CASSKAWEGENTEAFF.